The T cell receptor beta chain described here comes from a study of CD8 T cells in Susac syndrome. From germline, CDR1 is SNHLY and CDR2 FYNNEI. This CDR3 comprises 14 residues. Trimming removed 6 bases from V and 5 bases from J, with 14 bases in between. The authors sequenced TCR beta from blood CD8+ and CD4+ T cells. Random hexamers were used to reverse transcribe the RNA input (about 0.5 to 1 ug). An immunoSEQ multiplex PCR generated amplified TCR beta CDR3 products spanning 54 Vbeta and 13 Jbeta. TCRdb used MiXCR to reprocess the immunoSEQ multiplex PCR reads, holding one entry per CDR3 protein. This table has 150,000 to 160,000 distinct CDR3 sequences, roughly 94% appearing once.

The sequenced sample was CD8+ T cells from PBMCs. The sequence was collected from a human donor with multiple sclerosis. V is TRBV2 and J is TRBJ1-5; D perhaps matches TRBD1 (5 bases). The CDR3 here is CASSPRDLDQPQHF. CDR3 nucleotide sequence: TGTGCCAGCAGCCCACGGGACCTCGATCAGCCCCAGCATTTT.